This TCR beta chain was sequenced for a study of blood T cell repertoires in COVID-19. For the study at large: PBMCs, B-cell-depleted T cells, or T cells were the source of the cDNA or gDNA that made up the material.

TCRdb's copy holds only in-frame clones and misses some; the assay was immunoSEQ multiplex PCR. The table shows fewer than 500,000 clones, with 88% occurring only once. In assigning cohorts, the study relied on participant-reported clinical history. The sequenced sample consisted of PBMCs or T cells enriched from blood (not recorded which). This sequence originates from a woman aged 30 to 39 with acute COVID-19.

Written as DNA, the CDR3 is TGTGCCAGCTCACCAGGGAGACAGGGCTTGCGTGGCTACACCTTC. Amino acids: CASSPGRQGLRGYTF. The chain uses TRBV18 and TRBJ1-2; 7 bases align to TRBD1. After removal of 2 bases from V and 7 bases from J, the junction contained 10 bases not matched to a gene. The CDR3 is made up of 15 amino acids. Germline V gene sequence: CDR1 KGHSH, CDR2 LQKENI.